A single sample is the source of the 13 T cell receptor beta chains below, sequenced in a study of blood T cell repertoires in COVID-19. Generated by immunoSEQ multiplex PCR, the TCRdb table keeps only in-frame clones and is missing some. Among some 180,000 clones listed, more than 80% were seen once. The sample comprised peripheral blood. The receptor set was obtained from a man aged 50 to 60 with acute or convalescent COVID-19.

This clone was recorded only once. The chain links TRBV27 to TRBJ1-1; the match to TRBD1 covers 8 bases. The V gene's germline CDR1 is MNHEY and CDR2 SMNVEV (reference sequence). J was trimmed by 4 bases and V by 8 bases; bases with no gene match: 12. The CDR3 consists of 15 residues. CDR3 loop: CASGGLTGGGTEAFF. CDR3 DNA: TGTGCCAGCGGTGGCCTCACAGGGGGGGGCACTGAAGCTTTCTTT.

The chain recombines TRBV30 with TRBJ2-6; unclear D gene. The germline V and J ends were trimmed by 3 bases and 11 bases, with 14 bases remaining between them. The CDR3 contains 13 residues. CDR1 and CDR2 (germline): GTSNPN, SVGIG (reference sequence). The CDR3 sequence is CAWRLSSIDVLTF. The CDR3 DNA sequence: TGTGCCTGGAGGTTGAGTAGCATCGACGTCCTGACTTTC.

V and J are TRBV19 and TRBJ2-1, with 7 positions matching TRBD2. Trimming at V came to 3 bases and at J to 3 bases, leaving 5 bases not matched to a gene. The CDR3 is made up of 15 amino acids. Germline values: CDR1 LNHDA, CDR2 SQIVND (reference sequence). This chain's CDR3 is CASSILGGGYNEQFF. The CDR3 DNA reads TGTGCCAGTAGTATCTTGGGCGGGGGCTACAATGAGCAGTTCTTC.

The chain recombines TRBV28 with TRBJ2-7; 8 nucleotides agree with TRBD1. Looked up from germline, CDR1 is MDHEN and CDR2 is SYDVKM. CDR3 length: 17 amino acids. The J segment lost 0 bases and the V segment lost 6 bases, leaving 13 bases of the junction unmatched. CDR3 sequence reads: CASSDPKTGEVSYEQYF. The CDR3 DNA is TGTGCCAGCAGCGACCCCAAGACAGGGGAGGTCTCCTACGAGCAGTACTTC.

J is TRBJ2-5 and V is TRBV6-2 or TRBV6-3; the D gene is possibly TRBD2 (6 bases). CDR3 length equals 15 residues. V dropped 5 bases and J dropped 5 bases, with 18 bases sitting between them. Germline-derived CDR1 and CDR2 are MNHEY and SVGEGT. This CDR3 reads CASSLEAGSGETQYF. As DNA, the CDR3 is TGTGCCAGCAGTCTGGAGGCCGGGAGTGGGGAGACCCAGTACTTC.

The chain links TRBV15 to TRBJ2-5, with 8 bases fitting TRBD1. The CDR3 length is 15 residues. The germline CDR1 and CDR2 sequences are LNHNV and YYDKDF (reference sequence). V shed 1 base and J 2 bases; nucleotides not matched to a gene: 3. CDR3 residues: CATSRGTGLQETQYF. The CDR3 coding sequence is TGTGCCACCAGCAGAGGGACAGGGTTGCAAGAGACCCAGTACTTC.

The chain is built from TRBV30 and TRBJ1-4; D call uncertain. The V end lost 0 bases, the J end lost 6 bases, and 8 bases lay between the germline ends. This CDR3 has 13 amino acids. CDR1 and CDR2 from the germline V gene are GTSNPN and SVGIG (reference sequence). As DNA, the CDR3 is TGTGCCTGGAGTGTGAGTCTTTATGAAAAACTGTTTTTT. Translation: CAWSVSLYEKLFF. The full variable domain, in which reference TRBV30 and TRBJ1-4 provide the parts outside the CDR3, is SQTIHQWPATLVQPVGSPLSLECTVEGTSNPNLYWYRQAAGRGLQLLFYSVGIGQISSEVPQNLSASRPQDRQFILSSKKLLLSDSGFYLCAWSVSLYEKLFFGSGTQLSVL.

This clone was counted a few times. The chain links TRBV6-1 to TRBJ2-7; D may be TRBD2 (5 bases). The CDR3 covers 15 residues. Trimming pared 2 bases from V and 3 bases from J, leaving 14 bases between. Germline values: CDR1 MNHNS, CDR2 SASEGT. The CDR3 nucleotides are TGTGCCAGCAGTGAAATGGCAGGAGGATACTACGAGCAGTACGTC. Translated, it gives CASSEMAGGYYEQYV.

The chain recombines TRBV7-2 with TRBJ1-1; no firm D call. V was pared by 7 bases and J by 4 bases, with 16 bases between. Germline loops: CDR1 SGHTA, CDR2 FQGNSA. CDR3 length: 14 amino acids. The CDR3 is CASTTYSQTTEAFF. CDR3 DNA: TGTGCCAGCACCACTTACTCACAGACCACTGAAGCTTTCTTT.

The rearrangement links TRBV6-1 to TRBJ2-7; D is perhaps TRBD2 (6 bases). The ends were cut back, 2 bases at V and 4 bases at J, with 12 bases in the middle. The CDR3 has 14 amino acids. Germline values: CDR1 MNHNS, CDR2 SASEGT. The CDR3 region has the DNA TGTGCCAGCAGTGAAATGGGCGGGGTGTACGAGCAGTACTTC. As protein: CASSEMGGVYEQYF.

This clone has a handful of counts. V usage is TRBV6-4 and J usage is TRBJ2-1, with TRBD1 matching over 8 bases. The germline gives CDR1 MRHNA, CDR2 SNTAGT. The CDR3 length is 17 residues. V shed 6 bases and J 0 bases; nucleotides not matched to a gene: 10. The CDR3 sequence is CASSPGQGFSSYNEQFF. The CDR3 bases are TGTGCCAGCAGCCCCGGACAGGGTTTTAGCTCCTACAATGAGCAGTTCTTC.

This chain's CDR3 is CASRRGNNQPQHF. CDR3 DNA sequence: TGTGCCAGCAGGAGGGGGAACAATCAGCCCCAGCATTTT. J is TRBJ1-5 and V is TRBV6-5; a weak D match, TRBD1 (6 bases). CDR1 MNHEY and CDR2 SVGAGI come from the germline V gene. V lost 6 bases and J 3 bases, leaving 9 bases between the germline ends. CDR3 length: 13 amino acids.

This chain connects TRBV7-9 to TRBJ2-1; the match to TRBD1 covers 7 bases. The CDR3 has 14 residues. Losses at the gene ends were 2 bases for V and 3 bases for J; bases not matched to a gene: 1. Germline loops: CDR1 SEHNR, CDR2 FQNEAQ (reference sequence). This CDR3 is CASSLWDSYNEQFF. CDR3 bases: TGTGCCAGCAGCTTATGGGACAGCTACAATGAGCAGTTCTTC. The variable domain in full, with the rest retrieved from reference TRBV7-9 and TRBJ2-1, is DTGVSQNPRHKITKRGQNVTFRCDPISEHNRLYWYRQTLGQGPEFLTYFQNEAQLEKSRLLSDRFSAERPKGSFSTLEIQRTEQGDSAMYLCASSLWDSYNEQFFGPGTRLTVL.